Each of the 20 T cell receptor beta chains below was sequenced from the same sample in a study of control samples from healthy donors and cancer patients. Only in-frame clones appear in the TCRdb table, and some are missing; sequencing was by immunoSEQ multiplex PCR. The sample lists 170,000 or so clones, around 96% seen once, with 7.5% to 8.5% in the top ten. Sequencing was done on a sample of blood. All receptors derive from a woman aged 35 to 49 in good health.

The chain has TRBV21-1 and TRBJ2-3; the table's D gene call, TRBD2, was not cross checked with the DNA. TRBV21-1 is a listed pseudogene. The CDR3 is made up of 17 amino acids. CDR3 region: CASSKEEIPGGGDTQYF. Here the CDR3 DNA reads TGTGCCAGCAGCAAAGAAGAAATTCCGGGGGGAGGAGATACGCAGTATTTT.

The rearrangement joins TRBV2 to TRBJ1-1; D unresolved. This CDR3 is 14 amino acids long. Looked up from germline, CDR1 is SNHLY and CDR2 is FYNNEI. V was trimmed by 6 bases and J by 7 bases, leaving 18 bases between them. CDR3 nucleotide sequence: TGTGCCAGCAGGCCCTGGGAGGGCCCGTTTGAAGCTTTCTTT. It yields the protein CASRPWEGPFEAFF.

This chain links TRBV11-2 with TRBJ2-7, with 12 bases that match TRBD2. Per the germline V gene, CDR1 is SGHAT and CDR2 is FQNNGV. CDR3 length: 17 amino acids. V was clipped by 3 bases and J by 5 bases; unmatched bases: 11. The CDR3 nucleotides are TGTGCCAGCAGCTTCTCGGAGGCTAGCGGGAGGGCCGACGAGCAGTACTTC. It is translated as CASSFSEASGRADEQYF.

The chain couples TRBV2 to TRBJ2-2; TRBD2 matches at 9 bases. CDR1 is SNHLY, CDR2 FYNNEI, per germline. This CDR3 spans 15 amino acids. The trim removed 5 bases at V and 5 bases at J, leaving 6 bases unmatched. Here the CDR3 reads CASSLREGRTGELFF. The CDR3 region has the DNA TGTGCCAGCAGTCTGCGGGAGGGGCGGACCGGGGAGCTGTTTTTT.

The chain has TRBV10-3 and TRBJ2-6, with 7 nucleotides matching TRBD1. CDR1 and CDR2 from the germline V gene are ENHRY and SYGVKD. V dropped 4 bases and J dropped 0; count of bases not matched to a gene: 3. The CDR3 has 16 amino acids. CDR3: CAISGTGPSGANVLTF. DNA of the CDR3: TGTGCCATCAGTGGGACAGGACCCTCTGGGGCCAACGTCCTGACTTTC.

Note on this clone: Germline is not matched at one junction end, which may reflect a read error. The CDR3 sequence is CASSLGRQVEGTYEKLFF. The CDR3 DNA reads as TGTGCCAGCAGCTTGGGACGGCAGGTTGAGGGAACTTATGAAAAACTGTTTTTT. This chain joins TRBV5-5 and TRBJ1-4; D not resolved. This CDR3 comprises 18 residues. Per the germline V gene, CDR1 is SGHKS and CDR2 is YYEKEE (reference sequence).

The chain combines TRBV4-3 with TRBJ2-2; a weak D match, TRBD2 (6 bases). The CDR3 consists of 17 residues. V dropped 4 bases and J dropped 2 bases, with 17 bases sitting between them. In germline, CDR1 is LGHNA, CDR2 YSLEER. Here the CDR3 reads CASSRLAAGVNTGELFF. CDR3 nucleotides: TGCGCCAGCAGCCGATTAGCGGCAGGAGTTAACACCGGGGAGCTGTTTTTT.

The DNA for the CDR3 is TGTGCCAGCAGCTTGGCGGCAGCAACTAATGAAAAACTGTTTTTT. Residues: CASSLAAATNEKLFF. This chain links TRBV5-4 with TRBJ1-4; no clear D. The CDR3 covers 15 residues. Germline lookup yields CDR1 SGHNT and CDR2 YYREEE (reference sequence). Trimming removed 0 bases from V and 0 bases from J, with 6 bases in between.

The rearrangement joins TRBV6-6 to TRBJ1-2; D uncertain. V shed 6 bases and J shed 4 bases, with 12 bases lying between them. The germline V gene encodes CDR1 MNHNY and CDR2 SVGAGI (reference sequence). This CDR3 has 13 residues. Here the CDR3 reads CASSRGALYGYTF. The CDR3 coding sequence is TGTGCCAGCAGCCGGGGTGCACTCTATGGCTACACCTTC.

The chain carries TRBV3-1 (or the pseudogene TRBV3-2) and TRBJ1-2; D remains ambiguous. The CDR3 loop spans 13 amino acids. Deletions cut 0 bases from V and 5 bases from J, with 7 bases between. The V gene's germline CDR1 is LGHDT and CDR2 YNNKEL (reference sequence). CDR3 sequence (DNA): TGTGCCAGCAGCCAAGATTGGGGTTATGGCTACACCTTC. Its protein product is CASSQDWGYGYTF.

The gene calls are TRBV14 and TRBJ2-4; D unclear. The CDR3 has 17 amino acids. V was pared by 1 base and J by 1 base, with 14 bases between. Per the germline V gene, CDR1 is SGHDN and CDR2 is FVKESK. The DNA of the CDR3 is TGTGCCAGCAGCCAAGGGGCCGGCCTTCGGGCCAAAAACATTCAGTACTTC. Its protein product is CASSQGAGLRAKNIQYF.

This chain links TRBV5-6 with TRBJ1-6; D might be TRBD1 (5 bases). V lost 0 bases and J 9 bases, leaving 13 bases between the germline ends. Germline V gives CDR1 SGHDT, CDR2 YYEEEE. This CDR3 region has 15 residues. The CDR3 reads CASSLADSLSSPLHF. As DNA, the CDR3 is TGTGCCAGCAGCTTGGCAGACAGTTTGTCTTCACCCCTCCACTTT.

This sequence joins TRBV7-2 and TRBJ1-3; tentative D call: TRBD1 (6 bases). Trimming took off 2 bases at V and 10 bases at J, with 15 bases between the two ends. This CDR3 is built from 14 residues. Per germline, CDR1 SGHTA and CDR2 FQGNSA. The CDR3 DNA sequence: TGTGCCAGCAGCTTAAGCAGGGGTAGGGGGACCATATATTTT. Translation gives CASSLSRGRGTIYF.

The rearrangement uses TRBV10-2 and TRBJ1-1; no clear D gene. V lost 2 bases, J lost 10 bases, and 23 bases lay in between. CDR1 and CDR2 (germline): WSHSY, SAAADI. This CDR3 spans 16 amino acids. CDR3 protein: CASSERLNTRVQGAFF. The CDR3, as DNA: TGCGCCAGCAGTGAGCGTTTAAACACCCGGGTGCAAGGAGCTTTCTTT.

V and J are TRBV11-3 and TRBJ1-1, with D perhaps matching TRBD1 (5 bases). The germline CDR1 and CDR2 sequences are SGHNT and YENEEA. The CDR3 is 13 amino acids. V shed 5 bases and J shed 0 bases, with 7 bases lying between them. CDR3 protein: CASSLTVNTEAFF. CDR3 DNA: TGTGCCAGCAGCCTGACAGTGAACACTGAAGCTTTCTTT. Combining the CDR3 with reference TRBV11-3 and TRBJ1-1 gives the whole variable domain EAGVVQSPRYKIIEKKQPVAFWCNPISGHNTLYWYLQNLGQGPELLIRYENEEAVDDSQLPKDRFSAERLKGVDSTLKIQPAELGDSAVYLCASSLTVNTEAFFGQGTRLTVV.

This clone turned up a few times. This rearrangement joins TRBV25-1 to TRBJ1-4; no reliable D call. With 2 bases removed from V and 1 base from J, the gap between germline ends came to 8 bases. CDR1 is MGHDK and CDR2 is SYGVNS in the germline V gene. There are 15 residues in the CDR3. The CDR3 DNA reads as TGTGCCAGCAGTGAACGGCGCGGAACTAATGAAAAACTGTTTTTT. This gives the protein CASSERRGTNEKLFF.

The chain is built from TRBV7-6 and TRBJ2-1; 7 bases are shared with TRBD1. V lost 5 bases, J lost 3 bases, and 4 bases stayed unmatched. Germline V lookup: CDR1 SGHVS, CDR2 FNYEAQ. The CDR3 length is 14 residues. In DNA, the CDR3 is TGTGCCAGCAGCCTACGACAGGGCTACAATGAGCAGTTCTTC. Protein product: CASSLRQGYNEQFF. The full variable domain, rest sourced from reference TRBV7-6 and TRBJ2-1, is GAGVSQSPRYKVTKRGQDVALRCDPISGHVSLYWYRQALGQGPEFLTYFNYEAQQDKSGLPNDRFSAERPEGSISTLTIQRTEQRDSAMYRCASSLRQGYNEQFFGPGTRLTVL.

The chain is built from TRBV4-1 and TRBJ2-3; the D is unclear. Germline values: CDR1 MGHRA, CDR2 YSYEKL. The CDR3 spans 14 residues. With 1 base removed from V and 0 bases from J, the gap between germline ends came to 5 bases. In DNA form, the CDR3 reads TGCGCCAGCAGCCAAGTCCCTAGCACAGATACGCAGTATTTT. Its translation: CASSQVPSTDTQYF.

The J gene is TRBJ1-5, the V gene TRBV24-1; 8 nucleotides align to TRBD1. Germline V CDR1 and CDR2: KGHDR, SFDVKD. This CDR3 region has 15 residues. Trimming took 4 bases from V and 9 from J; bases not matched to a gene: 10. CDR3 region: CATSEGQGPGGPQHF. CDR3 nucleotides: TGTGCCACCAGTGAAGGACAGGGTCCCGGTGGGCCCCAGCATTTT.

The CDR3 is CAISESGTPYEQYF. Here the CDR3 DNA reads TGTGCCATCAGTGAGTCCGGGACACCCTACGAGCAGTACTTC. The rearrangement uses TRBV10-3 and TRBJ2-7, with a tentative D call TRBD1 (6 bases). V dropped 0 bases and J dropped 2 bases, with 8 bases sitting between them. The CDR3 covers 14 residues. CDR1 and CDR2 (germline): ENHRY, SYGVKD.